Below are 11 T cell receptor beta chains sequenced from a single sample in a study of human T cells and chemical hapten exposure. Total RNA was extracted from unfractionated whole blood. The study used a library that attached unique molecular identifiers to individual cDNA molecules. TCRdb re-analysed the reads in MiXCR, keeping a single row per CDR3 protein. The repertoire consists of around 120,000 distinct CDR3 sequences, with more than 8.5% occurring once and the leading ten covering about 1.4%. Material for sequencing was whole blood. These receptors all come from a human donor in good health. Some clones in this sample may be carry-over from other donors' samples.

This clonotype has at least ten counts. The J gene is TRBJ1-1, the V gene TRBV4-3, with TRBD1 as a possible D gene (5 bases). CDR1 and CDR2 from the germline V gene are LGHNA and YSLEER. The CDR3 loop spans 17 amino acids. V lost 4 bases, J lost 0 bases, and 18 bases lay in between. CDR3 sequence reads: CASSLIDRAGLNTEAFF. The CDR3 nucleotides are TGCGCCAGCAGCCTCATAGACAGAGCCGGTCTGAACACTGAAGCTTTCTTT.

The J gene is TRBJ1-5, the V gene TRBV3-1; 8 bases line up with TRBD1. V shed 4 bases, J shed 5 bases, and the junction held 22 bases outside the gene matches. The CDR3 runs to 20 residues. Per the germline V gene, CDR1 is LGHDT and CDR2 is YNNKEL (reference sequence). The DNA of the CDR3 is TGTGCCAGCAGCCCTGGGAGACAACCCAGGGGGCTTAATTCTTATCAGCCCCAGCATTTT. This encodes CASSPGRQPRGLNSYQPQHF.

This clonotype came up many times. The CDR3 sequence: CASSQVGQLEAFF. The CDR3 DNA follows: TGTGCCAGCAGCCAAGTTGGGCAGCTTGAAGCTTTCTTT. The chain recombines TRBV14 with TRBJ1-1, with D hard to call. Trimming took 1 base from V and 7 from J, leaving 10 bases between them. The CDR3 sequence is 13 residues long. Germline-derived CDR1 and CDR2 are SGHDN and FVKESK.

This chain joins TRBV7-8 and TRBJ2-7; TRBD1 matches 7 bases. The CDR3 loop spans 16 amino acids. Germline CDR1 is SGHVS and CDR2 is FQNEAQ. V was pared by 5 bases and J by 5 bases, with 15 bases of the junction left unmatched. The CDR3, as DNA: TGTGCCAGCAGCCCTCGGGACAGCCAACAAGGCCACGAGCAGTACTTC. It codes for CASSPRDSQQGHEQYF.

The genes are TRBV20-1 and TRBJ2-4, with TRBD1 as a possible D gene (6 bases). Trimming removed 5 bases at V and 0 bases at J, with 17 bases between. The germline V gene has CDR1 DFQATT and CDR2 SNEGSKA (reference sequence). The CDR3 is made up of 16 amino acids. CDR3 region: CSASLEGVLAKNIQYF. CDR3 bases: TGCAGTGCTTCCCTAGAGGGGGTGCTAGCCAAAAACATTCAGTACTTC.

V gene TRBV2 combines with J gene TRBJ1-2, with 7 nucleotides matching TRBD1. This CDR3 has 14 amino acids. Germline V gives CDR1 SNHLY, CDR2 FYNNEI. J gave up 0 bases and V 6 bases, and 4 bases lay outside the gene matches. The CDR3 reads CASRNRGSNYGYTF. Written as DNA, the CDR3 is TGTGCCAGCAGGAACAGGGGTTCTAACTATGGCTACACCTTC. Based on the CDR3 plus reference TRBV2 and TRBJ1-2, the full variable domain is EPEVTQTPSHQVTQMGQEVILRCVPISNHLYFYWYRQILGQKVEFLVSFYNNEISEKSEIFDDQFSVERPDGSNFTLKIRSTKLEDSAMYFCASRNRGSNYGYTFGSGTRLTVV.

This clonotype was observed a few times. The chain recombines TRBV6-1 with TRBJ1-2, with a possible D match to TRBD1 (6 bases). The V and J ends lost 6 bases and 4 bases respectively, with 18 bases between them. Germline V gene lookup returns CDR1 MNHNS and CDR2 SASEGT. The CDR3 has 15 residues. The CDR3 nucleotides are TGTGCCAGCAGCCCCGGGGGGGCGCAGATCTATGGCTACACCTTC. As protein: CASSPGGAQIYGYTF.

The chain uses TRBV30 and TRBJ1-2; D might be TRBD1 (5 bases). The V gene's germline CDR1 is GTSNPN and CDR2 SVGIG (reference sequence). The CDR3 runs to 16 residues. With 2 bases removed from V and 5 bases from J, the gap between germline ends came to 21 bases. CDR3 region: CAWSHRGDPAPYGYTF. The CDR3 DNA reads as TGTGCCTGGAGTCACAGAGGGGATCCGGCACCTTATGGCTACACCTTC.

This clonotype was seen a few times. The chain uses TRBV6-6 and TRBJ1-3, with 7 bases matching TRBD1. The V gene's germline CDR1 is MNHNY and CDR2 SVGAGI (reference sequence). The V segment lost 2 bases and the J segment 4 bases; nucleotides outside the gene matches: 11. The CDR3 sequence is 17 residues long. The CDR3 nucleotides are TGTGCCAGCAGTTACACCTTAGCCGGGACAGTAGGAAACACCATATATTTT. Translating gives CASSYTLAGTVGNTIYF.

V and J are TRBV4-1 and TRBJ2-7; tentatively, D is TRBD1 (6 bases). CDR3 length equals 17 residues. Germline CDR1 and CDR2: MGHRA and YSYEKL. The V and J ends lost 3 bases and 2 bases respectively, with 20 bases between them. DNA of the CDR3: TGCGCCAGCAGCCAGGAACCGTTGACAGGATTTCCCTACGAGCAGTACTTC. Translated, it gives CASSQEPLTGFPYEQYF.

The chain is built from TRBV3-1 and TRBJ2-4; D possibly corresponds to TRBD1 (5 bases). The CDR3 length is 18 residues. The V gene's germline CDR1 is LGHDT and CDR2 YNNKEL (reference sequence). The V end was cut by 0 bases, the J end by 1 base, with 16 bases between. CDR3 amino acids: CASSQDGASENAKNIQYF. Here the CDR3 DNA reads TGTGCCAGCAGCCAAGATGGGGCCTCCGAGAACGCCAAAAACATTCAGTACTTC.